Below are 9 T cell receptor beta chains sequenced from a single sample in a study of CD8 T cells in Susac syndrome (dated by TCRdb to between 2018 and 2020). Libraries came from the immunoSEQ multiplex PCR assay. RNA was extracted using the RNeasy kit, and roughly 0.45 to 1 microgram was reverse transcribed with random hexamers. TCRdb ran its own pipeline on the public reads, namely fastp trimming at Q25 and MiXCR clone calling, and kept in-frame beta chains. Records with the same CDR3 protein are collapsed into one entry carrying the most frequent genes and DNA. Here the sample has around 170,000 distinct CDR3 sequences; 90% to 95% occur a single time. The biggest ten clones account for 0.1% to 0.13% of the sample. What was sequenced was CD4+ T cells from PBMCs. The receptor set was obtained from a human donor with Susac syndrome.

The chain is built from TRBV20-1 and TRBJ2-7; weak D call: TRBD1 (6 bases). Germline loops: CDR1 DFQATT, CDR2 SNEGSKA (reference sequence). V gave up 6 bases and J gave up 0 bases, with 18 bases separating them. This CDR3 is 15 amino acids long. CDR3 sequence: CSANLWGPSSYEQYF. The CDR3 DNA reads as TGCAGTGCCAATCTTTGGGGGCCATCCTCCTACGAGCAGTACTTC.

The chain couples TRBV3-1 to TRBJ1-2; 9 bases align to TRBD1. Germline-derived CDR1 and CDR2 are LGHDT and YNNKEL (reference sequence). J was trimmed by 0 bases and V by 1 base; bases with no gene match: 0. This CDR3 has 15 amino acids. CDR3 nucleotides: TGTGCCAGCAGCCAAGGGACAGGGGCTAACTATGGCTACACCTTC. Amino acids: CASSQGTGANYGYTF.

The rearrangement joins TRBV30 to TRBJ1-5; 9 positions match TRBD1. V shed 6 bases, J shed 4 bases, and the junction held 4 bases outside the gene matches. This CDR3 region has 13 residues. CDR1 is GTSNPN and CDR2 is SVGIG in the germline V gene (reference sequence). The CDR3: CACTTGGNQPQHF. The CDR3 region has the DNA TGTGCCTGTACGACAGGGGGGAATCAGCCCCAGCATTTT.

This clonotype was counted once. The CDR3 here is CASSLGGYNSPLHF. DNA of the CDR3: TGTGCCAGCAGTTTAGGAGGGTATAATTCACCCCTCCACTTT. The rearrangement joins TRBV12-3 or TRBV12-4 to TRBJ1-6; D remains unclear. The CDR3 contains 14 residues. The V gene lost 1 base and the J gene lost 4 bases, with 5 bases spanning the gap.

The CDR3 nucleotides are TGTGCCAGTAGTAAGATCAGGGTGGGGTATGAAAACATTCAGTACTTC. Protein product: CASSKIRVGYENIQYF. V is TRBV19 and J is TRBJ2-4; D is possibly TRBD1 (5 bases). V gave up 4 bases and J gave up 5 bases, with 18 bases separating them. The CDR3 contains 16 residues. Per germline, CDR1 LNHDA and CDR2 SQIVND (reference sequence).

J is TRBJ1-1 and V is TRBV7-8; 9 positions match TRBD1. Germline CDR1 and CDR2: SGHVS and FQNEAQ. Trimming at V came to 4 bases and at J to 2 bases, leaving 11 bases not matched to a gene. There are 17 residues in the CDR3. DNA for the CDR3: TGTGCCAGCAGCTCCCATAGGACAGGGGCCATAAACACTGAAGCTTTCTTT. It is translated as CASSSHRTGAINTEAFF. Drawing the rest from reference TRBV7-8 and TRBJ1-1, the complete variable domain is GAGVSQSPRYKVAKRGQDVALRCDPISGHVSLFWYQQALGQGPEFLTYFQNEAQLDKSGLPSDRFFAERPEGSVSTLKIQRTQQEDSAVYLCASSSHRTGAINTEAFFGQGTRLTVV.

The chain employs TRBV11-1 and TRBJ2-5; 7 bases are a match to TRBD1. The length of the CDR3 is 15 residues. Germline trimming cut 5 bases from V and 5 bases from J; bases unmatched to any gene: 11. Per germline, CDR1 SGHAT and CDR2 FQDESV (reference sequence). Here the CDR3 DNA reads TGTGCCAGCAGCCTCATAACAGGGGCCGGGGAGACCCAGTACTTC. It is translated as CASSLITGAGETQYF.

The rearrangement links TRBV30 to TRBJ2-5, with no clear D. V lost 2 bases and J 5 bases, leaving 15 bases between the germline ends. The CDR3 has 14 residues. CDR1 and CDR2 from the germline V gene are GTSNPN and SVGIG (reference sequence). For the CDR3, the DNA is TGTGCCTGGAGTCCCTCCGACCGTCGGGAGACCCAGTACTTC. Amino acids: CAWSPSDRRETQYF.

The CDR3 coding sequence is TGTGCCAGCAGCCAAGACCCTCTAGCGGGGGCTGAGCAGTTCTTC. This encodes CASSQDPLAGAEQFF. The rearrangement joins TRBV4-2 to TRBJ2-1; 10 bases fit TRBD2. In germline, CDR1 is LGHNA, CDR2 YNFKEQ. Losses at the gene ends were 0 bases for V and 9 bases for J; bases not matched to a gene: 5. This CDR3 has 15 residues.